The sequence of this T cell receptor (beta chain) was determined in a study of T cells after yellow fever vaccination. Study-level information: It was SMART-Seq v4 Ultra Low Input that prepared the fractions with low cell numbers.

Whole-study findings and limits: Contaminating bulk clonotypes could be abundant in FACS-sorted repertoires. Clones from primary vaccination mostly reappeared after the booster (about 97% CD4, roughly 87% CD8).

MiXCR was run by TCRdb on the 5' RACE reads, yielding one entry per CDR3 protein. The table records a few hundred thousand distinct CDR3 sequences, roughly 4.3% of them present only once. A remark on this clonotype: Its antigen is not identified.

The CDR3 runs 15 residues. V gave up 4 bases and J gave up 7 bases; unmatched junction bases: 12. CDR1 and CDR2 (germline): SGHRS, YFSETQ. The sequence was obtained from a man aged 18-30 years who received the YFV17D yellow fever vaccine. This chain joins TRBV5-1 and TRBJ1-2; TRBD1 matches at 8 bases. The sample in question was PBMCs, obtained 5 days after the yellow fever booster vaccination. The CDR3 DNA is TGCGCCAGCAGCCCTGGACAGGGATCCATTCTTGGCTACACCTTC. Translating it yields CASSPGQGSILGYTF. Together with reference TRBV5-1 and TRBJ1-2, the CDR3 gives the full variable domain: KAGVTQTPRYLIKTRGQQVTLSCSPISGHRSVSWYQQTPGQGLQFLFEYFSETQRNKGNFPGRFSGRQFSNSRSEMNVSTLELGDSALYLCASSPGQGSILGYTFGSGTRLTVV.